In this sample, the clone carrying this T cell receptor beta chain turned up once. Its antigen is unidentified. Germline V lookup: CDR1 LGHNA, CDR2 YNFKEQ. Trimming cost V 1 base and J 4 bases, with 5 bases left between them. CDR3 size: 12 residues. Sequencing was performed with immunoSEQ multiplex PCR; in TCRdb, only in-frame clones are kept and a portion is missing. The sample holds 45,000 to 55,000 clones, approximately 88% seen once. The record originates from a study of T cell clones after liver transplantation. Background on the study: Post-transplant blood was tracked for graft-donor-reactive T cell clones identified in a pre-transplant mixed lymphocyte reaction. Pre-transplant mixed lymphocyte reactions yielded third-party-reactive TCRbeta sequences as comparators for graft-donor-reactive sequences. Three of the eight recipients were HCV-positive; the rest had non-autoimmune, non-viral transplant indications.

Points from the study as a whole: Small, mixed patient groups and varying post-transplant times limit these conclusions.

The starting material was CD4+ T cells from blood, obtained before liver transplant. The clonotype was recovered from a human donor who received a liver transplant. The chain joins TRBV4-2 to TRBJ2-7, with D hard to call. CDR3 DNA: TGTGCCAGCAGCCAAGCGTCTTACGAGCAGTACTTC. Its protein is CASSQASYEQYF.